This section outlines one TCR beta chain sequence together with its context. Individuals aged about 18 to 90 years were recruited from fewer than 25 US areas. Clinical history as reported by participants underpinned cohort assignment. CDR3 length: 17 residues. V lost 0 bases, J lost 5 bases, and 14 bases lay in between. Germline V CDR1 and CDR2: SGHAT, FQNNGV. This sample was included in a study of blood T cell repertoires in COVID-19. In the study overall: The United States, Italy and Spain were the sources of the acute and convalescent COVID-19 samples.

Original analysis: Amplified reference gene primers provided the basis for estimating nucleated cell counts. The assay was immunoSEQ multiplex PCR, and TCRdb's table has in-frame clones only and misses some. V and J calls and clone size are those listed in that table; D and trimming were worked out from the DNA. The top ten hold about 4% of the sample, which has 250,000 or so clones, about 90% seen once. Sequencing was done on a sample of PBMCs or T cells enriched from blood (not recorded which). The chain couples TRBV11-2 to TRBJ1-6; no clear D. This TCR was recovered from a woman aged 25 to 39 with acute COVID-19. The CDR3 protein is CASSLDGGLFHNSPLHF. CDR3 sequence (DNA): TGTGCCAGCAGCTTAGATGGCGGACTCTTCCATAATTCACCCCTCCACTTT. The variable domain in full, with the rest retrieved from reference TRBV11-2 and TRBJ1-6, is EAGVAQSPRYKIIEKRQSVAFWCNPISGHATLYWYQQILGQGPKLLIQFQNNGVVDDSQLPKDRFSAERLKGVDSTLKIQPAKLEDSAVYLCASSLDGGLFHNSPLHFGNGTRLTVT.